What follows are 3 T cell receptor beta chains derived from one specimen sequenced in a study of siplizumab effects on memory and regulatory T cells. Only in-frame clones appear in the TCRdb table, and some are missing; sequencing was by immunoSEQ multiplex PCR. Here the sample spans some 100,000 clones, roughly 96% being singletons. The specimen sequenced was naive CD4+ T cells sorted from blood. These receptors were obtained from a human donor in good health.

This chain uses TRBV7-2 with TRBJ2-3, with a weak D call TRBD1 (6 bases). V was shortened by 4 bases and J by 6 bases, with 8 bases between the two germline ends. This CDR3 has 12 amino acids. Germline V gene data show CDR1 as SGHTA and CDR2 as FQGNSA. The CDR3 DNA reads TGTGCCAGCAGCTCCCAGGGGGATACGCAGTATTTT. It encodes CASSSQGDTQYF. Supplemented by reference TRBV7-2 and TRBJ2-3, the full variable domain reads GAGVSQSPSNKVTEKGKDVELRCDPISGHTALYWYRQSLGQGLEFLIYFQGNSAPDKSGLPSDRFSAERTGGSVSTLTIQRTQQEDSAVYLCASSSQGDTQYFGPGTRLTVL.

This chain links TRBV6-1 with TRBJ2-2, with D perhaps TRBD1 (5 bases). Germline loops: CDR1 MNHNS, CDR2 SASEGT. V was shortened by 7 bases and J by 8 bases, with 11 bases between the two germline ends. The length of the CDR3 is 12 residues. The CDR3 coding sequence is TGTGCCAGCACCAGGGTGTTAGGGGAGCTGTTTTTT. It translates to CASTRVLGELFF.

The genes are TRBV28 and TRBJ1-4, with D uncertain. CDR1 and CDR2 (germline): MDHEN, SYDVKM. This CDR3 region has 12 residues. V was shortened by 8 bases and J by 3 bases, with 7 bases between the two germline ends. The CDR3 spells CASAGPNEKLFF. CDR3 nucleotide sequence: TGTGCCAGCGCCGGCCCTAATGAAAAACTGTTTTTT.